This entry lists 2 T cell receptor beta chains sequenced from one sample in a study of blood T cells in healthy people across ages. Primed by a sample-barcoded 5' primer and a J-beta primer mix, a second PCR proceeded for about 6 to 12 cycles. TCRdb called the 5' RACE reads again in MiXCR, with one record for every CDR3 protein. This table has some 1.5 million distinct CDR3 sequences, roughly 27% appearing once. Sequencing input: blood. The receptors were sampled from a woman younger than 45 in good health.

The V and J genes are TRBV3-1 and TRBJ1-5; no clear D gene. CDR3 length equals 14 residues. The germline V and J ends were trimmed by 1 base and 7 bases, with 11 bases remaining between them. Germline CDR1 and CDR2: LGHDT and YNNKEL (reference sequence). This CDR3 is CASSQGFGPQPQHF. The CDR3 region has the DNA TGTGCCAGCAGCCAAGGGTTTGGCCCGCAGCCCCAGCATTTT.

The sample holds a few counts of this clonotype. The rearrangement links TRBV10-1 to TRBJ2-3; perhaps TRBD2 as D (5 bases). The V and J ends lost 6 bases and 2 bases respectively, with 15 bases between them. The CDR3 consists of 15 residues. Germline CDR1 and CDR2: WNHNN and SYGVQD (reference sequence). The DNA for the CDR3 is TGCGCCAGCAGCCCGACTGGGAGATCCACAGATACGCAGTATTTT. This gives the protein CASSPTGRSTDTQYF.